This TCR beta chain was identified during a study of T cell clones after liver transplantation. Assay used: immunoSEQ multiplex PCR; TCRdb lists only in-frame clones, some missing. Counted here are some 11,000 clones, about 76% occurring once; the ten biggest clones make up 24%. Looked up from germline, CDR1 is LNHDA and CDR2 is SQIVND (reference sequence). The germline V and J ends were trimmed by 2 bases and 3 bases, with 8 bases remaining between them. This CDR3 contains 14 residues. The rearrangement uses TRBV19 and TRBJ1-5; D remains unclear. This TCR was sampled from a human patient who received a liver transplant. Part of the T cells may come from the graft donor. The sample in question was CD4+ T cells from blood, obtained around 33 months after liver transplant. The CDR3 is CASSIMAVNQPQHF. Written as DNA, the CDR3 is TGTGCCAGTAGTATAATGGCAGTCAATCAGCCCCAGCATTTT.